The next 21 T cell receptor beta chains were all read from a single sample in a study of T cell changes during pregnancy in multiple sclerosis. Assay: immunoSEQ multiplex PCR; the TCRdb copy retains only in-frame clones and omits some. The data hold tens of thousands of clones, with more than 85% observed a single time. The sample in question was peripheral blood, obtained in the third trimester of pregnancy. The origin of the receptors is a female donor with multiple sclerosis, enrolled in a pregnancy study.

The chain combines TRBV7-9 with TRBJ2-5, with 7 bases lining up with TRBD1. The CDR3 length is 17 residues. Germline V lookup: CDR1 SEHNR, CDR2 FQNEAQ (reference sequence). The V gene end was trimmed by 3 bases and the J gene end by 4 bases; junction bases not matched to a gene: 14. CDR3 bases: TGTGCCAGCAGCTTGTCTATCGGGGTAAAGGGGGCAGAGACCCAGTACTTC. This translates into CASSLSIGVKGAETQYF.

V usage is TRBV4-1 and J usage is TRBJ1-3; D unclear. With 3 bases removed from V and 1 base from J, the gap between germline ends came to 16 bases. The CDR3 sequence is 17 residues long. From germline, CDR1 is MGHRA and CDR2 YSYEKL. CDR3 region: CASSQGSGLRSGNTIYF. The CDR3 nucleotides read TGCGCCAGCAGCCAGGGCAGTGGTCTCAGGTCTGGAAACACCATATATTTT.

V and J are TRBV25-1 and TRBJ2-2, with D perhaps matching TRBD2 (6 bases). Germline lookup yields CDR1 MGHDK and CDR2 SYGVNS. The CDR3 consists of 15 residues. Trimming pared 5 bases from V and 4 bases from J, leaving 14 bases between. CDR3 coding DNA: TGTGCCAGCAGTAGGAGGGGATTAGGCACCGGGGAGCTGTTTTTT. It yields the protein CASSRRGLGTGELFF.

The chain couples TRBV11-3 to TRBJ2-1; D perhaps matches TRBD1 (6 bases). The CDR3 contains 12 residues. Germline loops: CDR1 SGHNT, CDR2 YENEEA. V gave up 5 bases and J gave up 12 bases, with 14 bases separating them. The CDR3 DNA reads as TGTGCCAGCAGCCAGGGGTCCTCGCGGCAGTTCTTC. It specifies CASSQGSSRQFF.

V usage is TRBV27 and J usage is TRBJ1-1, with 8 bases that match TRBD1. In germline, CDR1 is MNHEY, CDR2 SMNVEV (reference sequence). Germline trimming cut 6 bases from V and 7 bases from J; bases unmatched to any gene: 7. The CDR3 covers 13 residues. CDR3 nucleotides: TGTGCCAGCAGATTGACAGGGGACGTTGAAGCTTTCTTT. This translates into CASRLTGDVEAFF.

The chain links TRBV5-6 to TRBJ2-7, with 9 bases matching TRBD2. The V gene end was trimmed by 0 bases and the J gene end by 2 bases; junction bases not matched to a gene: 6. This CDR3 is built from 16 residues. From germline, CDR1 is SGHDT and CDR2 YYEEEE. This CDR3 reads CASSLEGLAGPYEQYF. DNA for the CDR3: TGTGCCAGCAGCTTGGAGGGGCTAGCGGGACCCTACGAGCAGTACTTC.

The J gene is TRBJ2-7, the V gene TRBV7-3; 9 nucleotides agree with TRBD2. This CDR3 has 15 residues. From germline, CDR1 is SGHTA and CDR2 FQGTGA. The junction had 11 bases not matched to a gene; V was cut back by 5 bases and J by 6 bases. The CDR3 DNA follows: TGTGCCAGCAGCCCCCGGGTAGCGGGAGTAGGCGAGCAGTACTTC. Amino acid sequence: CASSPRVAGVGEQYF.

The chain combines TRBV4-1 with TRBJ2-7, with TRBD1 as a possible D gene (6 bases). The germline V gene has CDR1 MGHRA and CDR2 YSYEKL. There are 14 residues in the CDR3. Trimming shortened V by 3 bases and J by 3 bases, and 12 bases separated the two germline ends. CDR3 in amino acids: CASSQGARFYEQYF. The CDR3 DNA reads TGCGCCAGCAGCCAGGGGGCCAGATTCTACGAGCAGTACTTC.

The J gene is TRBJ2-1, the V gene TRBV6-1; 9 nucleotides line up with TRBD1. The CDR3 is 17 residues long. J gave up 7 bases and V 2 bases, and 12 bases lay outside the gene matches. The germline gives CDR1 MNHNS, CDR2 SASEGT. The CDR3 sequence: CASSEKISGTGRNEQFF. The CDR3 DNA reads as TGTGCCAGCAGTGAAAAAATTAGTGGGACAGGGAGGAATGAGCAGTTCTTC.

The chain is built from TRBV5-8 and TRBJ2-2, with TRBD1 identical over 9 bases. This CDR3 is built from 17 residues. CDR1 SGHTS and CDR2 YDEGEE come from the germline V gene. Trimming at V came to 4 bases and at J to 0 bases, leaving 7 bases not matched to a gene. CDR3 amino acids: CASSIDRDRANTGELFF. The CDR3 region has the DNA TGTGCCAGCAGCATAGACCGGGACAGGGCGAACACCGGGGAGCTGTTTTTT.

This rearrangement joins TRBV4-2 to TRBJ2-1, with 7 bases matching TRBD2. Germline loops: CDR1 LGHNA, CDR2 YNFKEQ. The CDR3 length is 16 residues. The trim removed 1 base at V and 3 bases at J, leaving 6 bases unmatched. CDR3 loop: CASSQGGGTYYNEQFF. The DNA for the CDR3 is TGTGCCAGCAGCCAAGGGGGGGGGACTTACTACAATGAGCAGTTCTTC.

This sequence joins TRBV2 and TRBJ1-2; D remains unclear. In germline, CDR1 is SNHLY, CDR2 FYNNEI. Deletions cut 7 bases from V and 4 bases from J, with 13 bases between. The length of the CDR3 is 13 residues. The CDR3 sequence is CASMPYLGYGYTF. In nucleotides, the CDR3 is TGTGCCAGCATGCCCTATCTAGGCTATGGCTACACCTTC.

This rearrangement joins TRBV5-1 to TRBJ1-5, with TRBD1 as a possible D gene (5 bases). The CDR3 contains 13 residues. Germline values: CDR1 SGHRS, CDR2 YFSETQ. Trimming removed 4 bases at V and 7 bases at J, with 12 bases between. DNA of the CDR3: TGCGCCAGCAGCCCCCGGGGGGGACAGCCCCAGCATTTT. Translated, it gives CASSPRGGQPQHF.

The CDR3 DNA reads as TGTGCCAGCAGCTTCTCCGGACAGGGGGCGGAGGGCTACACCTTC. It is translated as CASSFSGQGAEGYTF. The gene calls are TRBV7-3 and TRBJ1-2; 11 nucleotides agree with TRBD1. Per the germline V gene, CDR1 is SGHTA and CDR2 is FQGTGA. The CDR3 has 15 amino acids. With 3 bases clipped from V and 8 bases from J, the junction kept 8 bases outside the gene matches.

The chain uses TRBV19 and TRBJ1-1; a possible D gene is TRBD1 (5 bases). Per the germline V gene, CDR1 is LNHDA and CDR2 is SQIVND (reference sequence). The CDR3 sequence is 13 residues long. V was trimmed by 9 bases and J by 3 bases, leaving 14 bases between them. CDR3 sequence: CASKYDRDTEAFF. CDR3 coding DNA: TGTGCCAGCAAGTATGACAGAGACACTGAAGCTTTCTTT.

The V and J genes are TRBV18 and TRBJ1-1; D is uncertain. V was pared by 6 bases and J by 2 bases, with 13 bases between. The germline CDR1 and CDR2 sequences are KGHSH and LQKENI. CDR3 length: 14 amino acids. CDR3 sequence: CASSQMALNTEAFF. In DNA, the CDR3 is TGTGCCAGCTCTCAGATGGCCCTTAACACTGAAGCTTTCTTT. Full variable domain (rest looked up from reference TRBV18 and TRBJ1-1): NAGVMQNPRHLVRRRGQEARLRCSPMKGHSHVYWYRQLPEEGLKFMVYLQKENIIDESGMPKERFSAEFPKEGPSILRIQQVVRGDSAAYFCASSQMALNTEAFFGQGTRLTVV.

The chain uses TRBV16 and TRBJ1-4, with a possible D match to TRBD1 (5 bases). The CDR3 contains 15 residues. Per germline, CDR1 KGHSY and CDR2 FQNENV. Deletions cut 2 bases from V and 0 bases from J, with 7 bases between. In DNA, the CDR3 is TGTGCCAGCAGCCAAACGACAGCAACTAATGAAAAACTGTTTTTT. Its protein product is CASSQTTATNEKLFF.

This chain connects TRBV30 to TRBJ2-7; maybe TRBD2 (5 bases). Trimming shortened V by 4 bases and J by 0 bases, and 10 bases separated the two germline ends. The CDR3 sequence is 13 residues long. CDR1 is GTSNPN, CDR2 SVGIG, per germline (reference sequence). CDR3 amino acids: CAWTPGSSYEQYF. CDR3 DNA: TGTGCCTGGACCCCGGGGAGCTCCTACGAGCAGTACTTC.

The V call is TRBV30, the J call TRBJ1-2; 8 positions match TRBD1. Per germline, CDR1 GTSNPN and CDR2 SVGIG (reference sequence). Trimming at V came to 4 bases and at J to 5 bases, leaving 6 bases not matched to a gene. The CDR3 is 13 amino acids. The CDR3 loop reads CAWTRTGLYGYTF. CDR3 DNA: TGTGCCTGGACCCGGACAGGGCTTTATGGCTACACCTTC.

The chain joins TRBV6-5 to TRBJ1-1, with 9 positions matching TRBD1. CDR1 and CDR2 (germline): MNHEY, SVGAGI. The CDR3 covers 15 residues. V shed 6 bases and J 5 bases; nucleotides not matched to a gene: 10. The CDR3: CASSRNRGLRTEAFF. The CDR3 DNA sequence: TGTGCCAGCAGCAGAAACAGGGGGCTTCGGACTGAAGCTTTCTTT.

This clone was seen only a few times. V and J are TRBV19 and TRBJ2-1; 10 nucleotides line up with TRBD2. Germline CDR1 LNHDA, CDR2 SQIVND (reference sequence). After removal of 6 bases from V and 8 bases from J, the junction contained 7 bases not matched to a gene. The CDR3 sequence is 14 residues long. For the CDR3, the DNA is TGTGCCAGTAGCTCTAGCGGGAGTGGCGATGAGCAGTTCTTC. It yields the protein CASSSSGSGDEQFF.